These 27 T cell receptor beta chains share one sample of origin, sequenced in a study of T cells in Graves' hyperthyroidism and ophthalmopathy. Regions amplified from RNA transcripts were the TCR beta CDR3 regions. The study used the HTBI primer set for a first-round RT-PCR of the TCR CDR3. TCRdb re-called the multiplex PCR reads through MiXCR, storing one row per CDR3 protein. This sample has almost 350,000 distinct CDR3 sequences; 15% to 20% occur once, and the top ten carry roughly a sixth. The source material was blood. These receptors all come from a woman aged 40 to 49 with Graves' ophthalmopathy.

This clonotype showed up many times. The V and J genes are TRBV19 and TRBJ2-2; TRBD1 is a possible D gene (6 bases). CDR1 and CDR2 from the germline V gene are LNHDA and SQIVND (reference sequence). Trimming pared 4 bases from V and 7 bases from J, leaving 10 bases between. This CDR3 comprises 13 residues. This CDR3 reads CASSSRGHGELFF. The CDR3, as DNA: TGTGCCAGTAGTAGCAGGGGTCACGGGGAGCTGTTTTTT.

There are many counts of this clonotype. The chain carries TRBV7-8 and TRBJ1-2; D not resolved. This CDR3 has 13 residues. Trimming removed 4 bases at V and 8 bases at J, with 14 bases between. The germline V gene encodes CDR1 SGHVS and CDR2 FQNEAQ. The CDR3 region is CASSSRKAQGYTF. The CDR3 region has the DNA TGTGCCAGCAGCTCCCGAAAGGCCCAAGGCTACACCTTC.

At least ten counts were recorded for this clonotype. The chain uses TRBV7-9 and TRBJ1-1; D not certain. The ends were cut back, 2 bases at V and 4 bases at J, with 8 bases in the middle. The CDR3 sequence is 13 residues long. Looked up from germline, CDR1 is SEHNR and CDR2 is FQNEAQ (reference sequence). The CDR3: CASSLNPFTEAFF. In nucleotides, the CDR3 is TGTGCCAGCAGCTTAAACCCCTTCACTGAAGCTTTCTTT.

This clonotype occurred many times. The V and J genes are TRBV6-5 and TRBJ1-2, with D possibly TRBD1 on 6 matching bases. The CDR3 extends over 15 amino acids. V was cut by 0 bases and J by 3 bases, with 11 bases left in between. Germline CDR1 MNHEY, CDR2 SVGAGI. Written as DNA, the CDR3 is TGTGCCAGCAGTTACTCCGGGACAAGGGACTATGGCTACACCTTC. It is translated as CASSYSGTRDYGYTF.

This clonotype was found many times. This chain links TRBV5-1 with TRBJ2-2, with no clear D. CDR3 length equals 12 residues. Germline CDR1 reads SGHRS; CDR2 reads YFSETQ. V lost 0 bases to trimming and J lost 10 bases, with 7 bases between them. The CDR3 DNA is TGCGCCAGCAGCTTGGCTGGCGTGGAGCTGTTTTTT. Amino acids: CASSLAGVELFF.

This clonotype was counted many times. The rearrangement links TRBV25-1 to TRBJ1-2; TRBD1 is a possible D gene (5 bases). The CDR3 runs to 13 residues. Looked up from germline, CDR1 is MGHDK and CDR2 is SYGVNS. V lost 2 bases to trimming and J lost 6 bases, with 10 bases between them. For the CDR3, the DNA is TGTGCCAGCAGTGAAATGGGGGGACATGGCTACACCTTC. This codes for CASSEMGGHGYTF.

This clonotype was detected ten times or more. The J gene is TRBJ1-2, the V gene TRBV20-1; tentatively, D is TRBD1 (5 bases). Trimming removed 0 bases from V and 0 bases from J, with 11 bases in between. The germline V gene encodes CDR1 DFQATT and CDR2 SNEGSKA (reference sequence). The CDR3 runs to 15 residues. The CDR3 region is CSARDLGGSNYGYTF. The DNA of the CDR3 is TGCAGTGCTAGAGATCTGGGGGGTTCTAACTATGGCTACACCTTC.

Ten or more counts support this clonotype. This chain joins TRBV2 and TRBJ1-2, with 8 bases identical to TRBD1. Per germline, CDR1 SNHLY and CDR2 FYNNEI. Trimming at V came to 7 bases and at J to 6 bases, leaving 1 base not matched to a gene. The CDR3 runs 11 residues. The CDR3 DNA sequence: TGTGCCAGCACGACAGGGGATGGCTACACCTTC. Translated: CASTTGDGYTF.

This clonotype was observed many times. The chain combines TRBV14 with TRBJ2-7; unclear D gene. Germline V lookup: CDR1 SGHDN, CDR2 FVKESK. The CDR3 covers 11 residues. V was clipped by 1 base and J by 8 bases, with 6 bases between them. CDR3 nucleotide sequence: TGTGCCAGCAGCCAAGGAAGTAAGCAGTACTTC. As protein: CASSQGSKQYF.

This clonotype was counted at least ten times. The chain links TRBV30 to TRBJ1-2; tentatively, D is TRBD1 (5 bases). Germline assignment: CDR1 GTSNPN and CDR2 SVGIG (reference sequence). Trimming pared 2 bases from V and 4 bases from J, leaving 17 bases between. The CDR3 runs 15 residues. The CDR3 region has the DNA TGTGCCTGGAGTCGCTACCGTGAGGGGTTCTATGGCTACACCTTC. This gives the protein CAWSRYREGFYGYTF.

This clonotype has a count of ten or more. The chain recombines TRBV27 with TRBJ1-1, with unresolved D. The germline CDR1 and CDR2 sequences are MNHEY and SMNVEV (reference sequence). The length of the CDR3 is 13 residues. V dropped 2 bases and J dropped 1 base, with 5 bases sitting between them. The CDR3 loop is CASSLMENTEAFF. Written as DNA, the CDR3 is TGTGCCAGCAGTTTAATGGAGAACACTGAAGCTTTCTTT.

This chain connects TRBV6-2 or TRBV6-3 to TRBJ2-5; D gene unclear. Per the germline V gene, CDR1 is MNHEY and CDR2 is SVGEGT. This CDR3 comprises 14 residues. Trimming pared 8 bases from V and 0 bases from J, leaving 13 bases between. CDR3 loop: CASRGGLYQETQYF. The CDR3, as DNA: TGTGCCAGCCGCGGCGGCCTGTACCAAGAGACCCAGTACTTC.

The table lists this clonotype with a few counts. The CDR3 DNA follows: TGTGCCAGCAGGACCCTAGAGGCCGGGGAGCTGTTTTTT. Protein: CASRTLEAGELFF. The chain links TRBV28 to TRBJ2-2, with D hard to call. Germline V gene data show CDR1 as MDHEN and CDR2 as SYDVKM. The V end lost 6 bases, the J end lost 6 bases, and 11 bases lay between the germline ends. This CDR3 spans 13 amino acids.

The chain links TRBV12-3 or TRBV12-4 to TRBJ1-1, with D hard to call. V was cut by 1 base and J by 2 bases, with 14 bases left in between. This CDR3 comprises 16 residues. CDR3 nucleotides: TGTGCCAGCAGTTTAGGGTACACCTCTCCTAACACTGAAGCTTTCTTT. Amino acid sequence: CASSLGYTSPNTEAFF.

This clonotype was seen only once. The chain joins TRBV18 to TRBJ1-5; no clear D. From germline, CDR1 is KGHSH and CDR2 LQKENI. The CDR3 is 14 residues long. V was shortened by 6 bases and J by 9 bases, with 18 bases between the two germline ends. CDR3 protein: CASSLGAFPRPQHF. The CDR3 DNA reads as TGTGCCAGCTCCCTCGGAGCCTTCCCAAGGCCCCAGCATTTT.

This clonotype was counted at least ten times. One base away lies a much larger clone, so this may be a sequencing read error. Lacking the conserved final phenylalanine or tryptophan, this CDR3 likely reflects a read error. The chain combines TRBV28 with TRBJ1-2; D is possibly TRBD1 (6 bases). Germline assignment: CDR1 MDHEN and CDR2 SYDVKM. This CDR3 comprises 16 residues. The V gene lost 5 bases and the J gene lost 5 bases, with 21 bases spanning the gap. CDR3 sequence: CASSPLGAAGEYGYTS. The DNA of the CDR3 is TGTGCCAGCAGTCCCCTCGGGGCGGCAGGGGAGTATGGCTACACCTCC.

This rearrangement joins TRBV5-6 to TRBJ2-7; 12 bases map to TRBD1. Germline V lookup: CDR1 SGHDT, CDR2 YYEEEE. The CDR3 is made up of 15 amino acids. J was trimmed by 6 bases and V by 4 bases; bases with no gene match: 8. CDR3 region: CASSPTGTGGFEQYF. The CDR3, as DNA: TGTGCCAGCAGCCCTACCGGGACAGGGGGCTTCGAGCAGTACTTC.

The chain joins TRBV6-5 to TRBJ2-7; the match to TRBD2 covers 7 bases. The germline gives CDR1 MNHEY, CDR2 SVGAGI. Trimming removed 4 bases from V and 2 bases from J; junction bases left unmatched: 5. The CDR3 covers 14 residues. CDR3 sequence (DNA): TGTGCCAGCAGTTCTAGCGGACTAGCCTACGAGCAGTACTTC. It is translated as CASSSSGLAYEQYF.

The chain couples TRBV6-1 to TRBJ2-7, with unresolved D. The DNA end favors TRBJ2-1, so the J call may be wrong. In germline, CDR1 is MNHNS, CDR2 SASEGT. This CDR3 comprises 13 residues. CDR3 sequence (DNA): TGTGCCAGCGGGAACCTTTCCCTCTCCGAGCAGTTCTTC. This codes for CASGNLSLSEQFF.

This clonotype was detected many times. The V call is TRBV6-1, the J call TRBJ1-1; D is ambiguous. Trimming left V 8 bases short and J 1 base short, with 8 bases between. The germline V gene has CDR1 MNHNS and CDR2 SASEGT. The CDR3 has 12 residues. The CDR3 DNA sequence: TGTGCCAGCGCCCGGGGGAACACTGAAGCTTTCTTT. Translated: CASARGNTEAFF.

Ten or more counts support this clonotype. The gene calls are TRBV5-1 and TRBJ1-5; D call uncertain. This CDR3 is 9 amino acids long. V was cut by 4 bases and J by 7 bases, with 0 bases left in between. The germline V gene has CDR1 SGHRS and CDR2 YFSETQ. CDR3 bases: TGCGCCAGCAGCCAGCCCCAGCATTTT. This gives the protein CASSQPQHF.

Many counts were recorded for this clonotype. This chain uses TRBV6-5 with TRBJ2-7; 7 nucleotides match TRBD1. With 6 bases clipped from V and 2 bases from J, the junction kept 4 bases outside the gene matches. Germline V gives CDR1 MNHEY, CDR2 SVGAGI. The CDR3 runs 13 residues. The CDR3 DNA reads TGTGCCAGCAGGCGACAGGGACCCTACGAGCAGTACTTC. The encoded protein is CASRRQGPYEQYF.

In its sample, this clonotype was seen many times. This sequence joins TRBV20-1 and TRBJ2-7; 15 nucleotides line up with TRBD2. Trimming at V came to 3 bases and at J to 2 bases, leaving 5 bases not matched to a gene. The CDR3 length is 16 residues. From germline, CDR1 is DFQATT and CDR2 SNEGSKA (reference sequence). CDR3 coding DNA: TGCAGTGCTAGGTTCAGGACTAGCGGGAGGGCCTACGAGCAGTACTTC. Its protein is CSARFRTSGRAYEQYF.

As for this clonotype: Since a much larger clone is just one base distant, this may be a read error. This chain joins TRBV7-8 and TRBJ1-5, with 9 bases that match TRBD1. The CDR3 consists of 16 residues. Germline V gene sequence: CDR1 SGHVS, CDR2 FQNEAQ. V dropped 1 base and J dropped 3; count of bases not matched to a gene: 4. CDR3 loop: CASSLVGTGFNQPQHF. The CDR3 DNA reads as TGTGCCAGCAGCTTAGTCGGGACAGGGTTCAATCAGCCCCAGCATTTT.

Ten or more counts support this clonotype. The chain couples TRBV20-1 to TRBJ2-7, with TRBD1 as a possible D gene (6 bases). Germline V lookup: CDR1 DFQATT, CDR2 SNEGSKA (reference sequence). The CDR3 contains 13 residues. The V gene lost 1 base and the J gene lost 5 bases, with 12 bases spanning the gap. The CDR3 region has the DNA TGCAGTGCTAGAGGTGGGGGCTACGACGAGCAGTACTTC. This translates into CSARGGGYDEQYF.

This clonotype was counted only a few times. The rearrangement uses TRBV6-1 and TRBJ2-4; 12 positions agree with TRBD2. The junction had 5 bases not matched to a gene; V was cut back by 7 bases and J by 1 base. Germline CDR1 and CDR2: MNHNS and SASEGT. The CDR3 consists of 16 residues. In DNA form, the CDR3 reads TGTGCCAGCACCGAAACTAGCGGGAGGGCCAAAAACATTCAGTACTTC. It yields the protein CASTETSGRAKNIQYF.

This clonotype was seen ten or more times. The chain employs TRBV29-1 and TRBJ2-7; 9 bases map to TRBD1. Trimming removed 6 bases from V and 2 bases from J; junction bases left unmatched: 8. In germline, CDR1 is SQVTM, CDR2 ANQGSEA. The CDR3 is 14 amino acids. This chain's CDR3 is CSVAGDRATYEQYF. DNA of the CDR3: TGCAGCGTGGCCGGGGACAGGGCCACCTACGAGCAGTACTTC.